The clone carrying this T cell receptor beta chain was recorded at least ten times. This specimen belongs to a study of T cells in Graves' hyperthyroidism and ophthalmopathy. Per germline, CDR1 DFQATT and CDR2 SNEGSKA (reference sequence). This CDR3 is built from 13 residues. V was shortened by 6 bases and J by 6 bases, with 15 bases between the two germline ends. RNA transcripts gave rise to amplified TCR beta CDR3 regions. HTBI primers were employed in a first-round RT-PCR of the TCR CDR3. TCRdb recomputed calls from the multiplex PCR reads with MiXCR, one row per CDR3 protein. Of a few hundred thousand distinct CDR3 sequences in the sample, 13% to 15% are singletons; the top ten hold around 20%. Those patients with uncontrolled infection, other autoimmune disease, pregnancy or lactation were excluded.

The receptor was derived from a woman younger than 45 with Graves' ophthalmopathy. This chain links TRBV20-1 with TRBJ2-1; possibly TRBD1 for D (5 bases). The sample was blood. CDR3 residues: CSARQPLFNEQFF. The CDR3 DNA is TGCAGTGCCAGACAGCCCCTTTTCAATGAGCAGTTCTTC.